Below are 9 T cell receptor beta chains sequenced from a single sample in a study of blood T cells in healthy people across ages. A sample-barcoded 5' primer and a J-beta primer mix were used in a second PCR of about 7 to 12 cycles. TCRdb used MiXCR to reprocess the 5' RACE reads, holding one entry per CDR3 protein. The profile covers 800,000 to 950,000 distinct CDR3 sequences, with roughly 43% appearing a single time and about an eighth taken by the ten largest. Sample: blood. Every receptor here comes from a man aged 25-45 years in good health.

The CDR3 loop is CSARDGAGKTETQYF. The CDR3 DNA is TGCAGTGCTAGAGACGGAGCAGGGAAGACGGAGACCCAGTACTTC. This chain uses TRBV20-1 with TRBJ2-5; possible D gene TRBD1, 5 bases. Trimming cost V 0 bases and J 5 bases, with 16 bases left between them. In germline, CDR1 is DFQATT, CDR2 SNEGSKA (reference sequence). The CDR3 sequence is 15 residues long.

The CDR3 coding sequence is TGTGCCAGCAGTGGAGCCGGCGGGGAGCTGTTTTTT. Translated: CASSGAGGELFF. The V gene is TRBV6-4, the J gene TRBJ2-2; no definite D call. The CDR3 loop spans 12 amino acids. The germline V gene encodes CDR1 MRHNA and CDR2 SNTAGT. V gave up 4 bases and J gave up 7 bases, with 7 bases separating them.

This clonotype appeared a few times. The chain recombines TRBV7-6 with TRBJ2-1, with 7 bases that match TRBD2. Germline trimming cut 1 base from V and 8 bases from J; bases unmatched to any gene: 5. This CDR3 region has 14 residues. The germline CDR1 and CDR2 sequences are SGHVS and FNYEAQ. CDR3 DNA sequence: TGTGCCAGCAGCTTAGGGGGAGGGAGGTATGAGCAGTTCTTC. Its translation: CASSLGGGRYEQFF.

A word on this clonotype: This may be a read error: a much more frequent sequence differs by one nucleotide. The J gene is TRBJ2-1, the V gene TRBV27; 8 bases fit TRBD2. Germline V lookup: CDR1 MNHEY, CDR2 SMNVEV (reference sequence). J was trimmed by 10 bases and V by 5 bases; bases with no gene match: 10. This CDR3 region has 14 residues. This CDR3 reads CASSRVACGGEQFF. In nucleotides, the CDR3 is TGTGCCAGCAGTCGAGTGGCTTGCGGGGGGGAGCAGTTCTTC.

CDR3 bases: TGCAGTGCTCCTCTAACGACGCCGAAGAACACTGAAGCTTTCTTT. Its protein product is CSAPLTTPKNTEAFF. The V call is TRBV20-1, the J call TRBJ1-1; D not resolved. CDR3 length: 15 residues. V was trimmed by 5 bases and J by 1 base, leaving 17 bases between them. CDR1 is DFQATT, CDR2 SNEGSKA, per germline (reference sequence).

The chain combines TRBV6-6 with TRBJ2-3; possibly TRBD2 for D (5 bases). The germline CDR1 and CDR2 sequences are MNHNY and SVGAGI (reference sequence). The CDR3 length is 15 residues. V was shortened by 2 bases and J by 0 bases, with 9 bases between the two germline ends. CDR3 bases: TGTGCCAGCAGTTACGCGAGGGTCAGCACAGATACGCAGTATTTT. This encodes CASSYARVSTDTQYF.

This clonotype was seen a few times. This chain links TRBV29-1 with TRBJ2-7; TRBD1 might be the D (5 bases). Germline-derived CDR1 and CDR2 are SQVTM and ANQGSEA. V was clipped by 5 bases and J by 3 bases, with 14 bases between them. CDR3 size: 13 residues. In nucleotides, the CDR3 is TGCAGCGTTCGAGGCGGACAAGACTACGAGCAGTACTTC. Its translation is CSVRGGQDYEQYF.

The chain recombines TRBV7-8 with TRBJ1-2; no clear D. The CDR3 loop spans 12 amino acids. The V end lost 2 bases, the J end lost 6 bases, and 7 bases lay between the germline ends. CDR1 is SGHVS, CDR2 FQNEAQ, per germline. In DNA, the CDR3 is TGTGCCAGCAGCTTAATTCTAGATGGCTACACCTTC. This codes for CASSLILDGYTF.

Many counts were recorded for this clonotype. This rearrangement joins TRBV4-1 to TRBJ2-3, with 12 bases aligning to TRBD2. Germline loops: CDR1 MGHRA, CDR2 YSYEKL. This CDR3 comprises 16 residues. V gave up 0 bases and J gave up 7 bases; unmatched junction bases: 5. CDR3 residues: CASSQDASGGAYTQYF. DNA of the CDR3: TGCGCCAGCAGCCAAGATGCTAGCGGGGGGGCATATACGCAGTATTTT.